This entry features one T cell receptor (beta chain) sequence. This sample was included in a study of blood T cell repertoires in COVID-19. Using immunoSEQ multiplex PCR, the repertoire was profiled, and TCRdb retains in-frame clones only, with some absent. This sample yields 200,000 to 300,000 clones, of which about nine tenths are seen a single time; around 1.5% belongs to the top ten. The sequencing input was peripheral blood. This TCR came from a woman aged 40 to 49 who had recovered from COVID-19.

In DNA, the CDR3 is TGTGCCAGCCTTAACAGGGTAGGGGAGACCCAGTACTTC. Amino acid sequence: CASLNRVGETQYF. This chain uses TRBV2 with TRBJ2-5; a weak D match, TRBD1 (6 bases). This CDR3 has 13 residues. Germline CDR1 SNHLY, CDR2 FYNNEI. Trimming removed 8 bases from V and 5 bases from J, with 15 bases in between.